One and the same sample provided the 15 T cell receptor beta chains below, sequenced in a study of blood T cell repertoires in COVID-19 (dated by TCRdb to about 2020). Library method: the immunoSEQ multiplex PCR assay. TCRdb obtained this table from immuneACCESS and retained in-frame rearrangements with V and J assigned. These tables miss some clones; where compared with another copy, unresolved V genes account for less than half of the shortfall, and the remainder is unexplained. This sample lists fewer than 250,000 clones; about 88% were detected once. The ten largest make up around 2.8% of the sample. Sequencing was carried out using peripheral blood. The receptors here all came from a woman aged 60 to 75 with acute or convalescent COVID-19.

V is TRBV5-4 and J is TRBJ1-1; D may be TRBD1 (6 bases). There are 13 residues in the CDR3. V lost 4 bases to trimming and J lost 3 bases, with 10 bases between them. The germline CDR1 and CDR2 sequences are SGHNT and YYREEE (reference sequence). CDR3 region: CASSKQGDTEAFF. As DNA, the CDR3 is TGTGCCAGCAGCAAACAGGGTGACACTGAAGCTTTCTTT.

The V gene is TRBV6-2 or TRBV6-3, the J gene TRBJ2-7, with D unclear. From germline, CDR1 is MNHEY and CDR2 SVGEGT. The CDR3 runs 12 residues. The V and J ends lost 4 bases and 2 bases respectively, with 6 bases between them. The CDR3 protein is CASSLVAYEQYF. In nucleotides, the CDR3 is TGTGCCAGCAGTTTAGTTGCCTACGAGCAGTACTTC.

The chain uses TRBV11-2 and TRBJ2-6; 11 bases agree with TRBD1. The CDR3 sequence is 19 residues long. The germline V gene has CDR1 SGHAT and CDR2 FQNNGV. After removal of 5 bases from V and 0 bases from J, the junction contained 9 bases not matched to a gene. CDR3 bases: TGTGCCAGCAGCCGGGACAGGGGGGTCCCAAGCTCTGGGGCCAACGTCCTGACTTTC. Its protein product is CASSRDRGVPSSGANVLTF.

This CDR3 is CASTPGLLGGAGNTIYF. The CDR3 DNA sequence: TGTGCCAGCACTCCCGGCCTGCTGGGTGGAGCTGGAAACACCATATATTTT. The genes are TRBV9 and TRBJ1-3; no reliable D call. Between the trimmed V and J ends, which lost 6 bases and 2 bases, there was a span of 21 bases. The CDR3 has 17 amino acids. In germline, CDR1 is SGDLS, CDR2 YYNGEE.

As concerns this clone: Other nucleotide sequences from this sample produce the same CDR3. The chain links TRBV19 to TRBJ1-1; TRBD1 is a possible D gene (5 bases). CDR1 LNHDA and CDR2 SQIVND come from the germline V gene (reference sequence). Trimming took off 3 bases at V and 2 bases at J, with 10 bases between the two ends. The CDR3 runs to 14 residues. Here the CDR3 reads CASSMGQGNTEAFF. Written as DNA, the CDR3 is TGTGCCAGTAGTATGGGCCAGGGTAACACTGAAGCTTTCTTT.

CDR3 sequence: CASSPDRGQSVSNSNQPQHF. In nucleotides, the CDR3 is TGCGCCAGCAGCCCGGACAGGGGGCAATCCGTCTCGAACAGCAATCAGCCCCAGCATTTT. The V and J genes are TRBV4-1 and TRBJ1-5; 11 positions match TRBD1. V shed 4 bases, J shed 1 base, and the junction held 15 bases outside the gene matches. The CDR3 sequence is 20 residues long. CDR1 and CDR2 from the germline V gene are MGHRA and YSYEKL.

The V call is TRBV30, the J call TRBJ1-5; TRBD1 matches at 7 bases. Germline values: CDR1 GTSNPN, CDR2 SVGIG (reference sequence). This CDR3 has 14 amino acids. V gave up 2 bases and J gave up 4 bases; unmatched junction bases: 5. In nucleotides, the CDR3 is TGTGCCTGGAGTACCGGGACAGTGAATCAGCCCCAGCATTTT. The encoded protein is CAWSTGTVNQPQHF.

This clone was seen once. This chain joins TRBV10-2 and TRBJ1-4, with 8 bases identical to TRBD1. The CDR3 totals 17 residues. Germline CDR1 is WSHSY and CDR2 is SAAADI. With V trimmed by 0 bases and J by 8 bases, 11 bases remained unmatched. The CDR3 DNA is TGCGCCAGCAGTGAGTCGACGGCTAGGACAGGGTCCGAAAAACTGTTTTTT. Its translation: CASSESTARTGSEKLFF.

This chain links TRBV11-2 with TRBJ1-6, with 9 bases identical to TRBD1. After removal of 4 bases from V and 5 bases from J, the junction contained 9 bases not matched to a gene. CDR3 length equals 17 residues. CDR1 is SGHAT and CDR2 is FQNNGV in the germline V gene. The CDR3 bases are TGTGCCAGCAGCTCGTACAGGGGGCTACTCGATAATTCACCCCTCCACTTT. This codes for CASSSYRGLLDNSPLHF.

V and J are TRBV18 and TRBJ1-6; 7 bases match TRBD1. The CDR3 is 14 amino acids. Trimming removed 4 bases from V and 5 bases from J; junction bases left unmatched: 2. Per the germline V gene, CDR1 is KGHSH and CDR2 is LQKENI. The CDR3 reads CASSRDSDNSPLHF. The DNA of the CDR3 is TGTGCCAGCTCACGGGACAGCGATAATTCACCCCTCCACTTT.

V usage is TRBV19 and J usage is TRBJ1-1; 8 bases are shared with TRBD1. The trim removed 6 bases at V and 0 bases at J, leaving 6 bases unmatched. CDR3 size: 15 residues. In germline, CDR1 is LNHDA, CDR2 SQIVND (reference sequence). CDR3: CASRRDRKVNTEAFF. DNA for the CDR3: TGTGCCAGTAGGCGGGACAGGAAAGTGAACACTGAAGCTTTCTTT.

This chain links TRBV4-2 with TRBJ2-1; 10 bases fit TRBD2. Unmatched junction bases numbered 7, after V lost 0 bases and J lost 8 bases. This CDR3 is 16 amino acids long. Germline V CDR1 and CDR2: LGHNA, YNFKEQ. In nucleotides, the CDR3 is TGTGCCAGCAGCCAAGACCCAGCGGGGGGGCCTCATGAGCAGTTCTTC. As protein: CASSQDPAGGPHEQFF.

The chain uses TRBV29-1 and TRBJ2-1, with 7 nucleotides matching TRBD2. The CDR3 length is 16 residues. Germline lookup yields CDR1 SQVTM and CDR2 ANQGSEA. V lost 2 bases, J lost 0 bases, and 7 bases stayed unmatched. The DNA of the CDR3 is TGCAGCGTTGAACCTCCTAGCGGAGCCTCCTACAATGAGCAGTTCTTC. It translates to CSVEPPSGASYNEQFF.

The V gene is TRBV6-5, the J gene TRBJ1-4; D uncertain. This CDR3 has 11 amino acids. The V end lost 6 bases, the J end lost 8 bases, and 7 bases lay between the germline ends. Germline values: CDR1 MNHEY, CDR2 SVGAGI. CDR3 sequence reads: CASREGEKLFF. In DNA, the CDR3 is TGTGCCAGCAGGGAGGGCGAAAAACTGTTTTTT.

V gene TRBV11-3 combines with J gene TRBJ2-2; 9 bases map to TRBD1. The germline V gene has CDR1 SGHNT and CDR2 YENEEA. The CDR3 has 15 amino acids. With V trimmed by 5 bases and J by 7 bases, 8 bases remained unmatched. The CDR3: CASSAGTGYGGELFF. The CDR3 bases are TGTGCCAGCAGCGCCGGGACAGGGTATGGCGGGGAGCTGTTTTTT.